This TCR beta chain came from a study of response to subunit inactivated influenza vaccine. This clonotype was seen only a few times. Its specificity is not known. The CDR3 has 14 amino acids. Between the trimmed V and J ends, which lost 7 bases and 0 bases, there was a span of 12 bases. In germline, CDR1 is SQVTM, CDR2 ANQGSEA. TCRdb reprocessed the RT-PCR reads via MiXCR and lists one record per CDR3 protein. This table holds some 800,000 distinct CDR3 sequences, around 21% found once. Regarding the study as a whole: After each seasonal influenza vaccination, few new T cells are recruited, the authors suggested.

The specimen comprised PBMCs from blood, sampled around 5 days after vaccination. This TCR came from a man aged 45-65 years who received an inactivated influenza vaccine. The chain joins TRBV29-1 to TRBJ2-2; D might be TRBD2 (6 bases). CDR3 residues: CSAGGLSNTGELFF. The CDR3 DNA reads as TGCAGCGCTGGGGGACTCTCGAACACCGGGGAGCTGTTTTTT.